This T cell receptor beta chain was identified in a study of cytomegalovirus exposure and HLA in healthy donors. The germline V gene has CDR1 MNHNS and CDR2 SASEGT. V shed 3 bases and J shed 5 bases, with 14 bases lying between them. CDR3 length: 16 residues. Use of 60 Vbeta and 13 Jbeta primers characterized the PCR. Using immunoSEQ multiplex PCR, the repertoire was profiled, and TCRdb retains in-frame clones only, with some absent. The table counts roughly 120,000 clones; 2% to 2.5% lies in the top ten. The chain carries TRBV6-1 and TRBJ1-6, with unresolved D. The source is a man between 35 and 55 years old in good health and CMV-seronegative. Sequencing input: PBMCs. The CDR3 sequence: CASSETASRNNSPLHF. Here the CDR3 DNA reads TGTGCCAGCAGTGAGACTGCGAGCCGGAATAATTCACCCCTCCACTTT.